The 18 T cell receptor beta chains presented below share a single source sample, sequenced in a study of blood T cells in healthy people across ages. A sample-barcoded 5' primer and a J-beta primer mix were used in a second PCR of about 6 to 12 cycles. TCRdb reanalysed the 5' RACE reads using MiXCR and keeps one entry per CDR3 protein. The table lists about 640,000 distinct CDR3 sequences, approximately 30% of them singletons, with approximately 14% in the top ten. The sample comprised blood. The receptor set was obtained from a woman aged 80 or over in good health.

This clonotype was seen a few times. The chain carries TRBV5-1 and TRBJ1-4; 7 nucleotides agree with TRBD1. Germline CDR1 is SGHRS and CDR2 is YFSETQ. This CDR3 is built from 16 residues. After removal of 0 bases from V and 8 bases from J, the junction contained 10 bases not matched to a gene. The CDR3 DNA reads TGCGCCAGCAGCTTGGCCCCCGGACAGGCCGTAGAAAAACTGTTTTTT. Encoded protein: CASSLAPGQAVEKLFF.

The rearrangement joins TRBV5-5 to TRBJ2-5, with D unclear. Trimming cost V 4 bases and J 5 bases, with 12 bases left between them. Germline CDR1 and CDR2: SGHKS and YYEKEE (reference sequence). The CDR3 runs 13 residues. CDR3 loop: CASSPVAPETQYF. In DNA, the CDR3 is TGTGCCAGCAGCCCGGTGGCCCCGGAGACCCAGTACTTC.

This chain joins TRBV5-1 and TRBJ2-1, with TRBD2 identical over 8 bases. Unmatched junction bases numbered 9, after V lost 6 bases and J lost 4 bases. This CDR3 is 15 amino acids long. Germline-derived CDR1 and CDR2 are SGHRS and YFSETQ. This chain's CDR3 is CASTQPAGGYNEQFF. The CDR3 coding sequence is TGCGCCAGCACCCAACCGGCGGGGGGTTACAATGAGCAGTTCTTC.

CDR3 residues: CASSYFGLAGALDYEQYF. CDR3 bases: TGTGCCAGCAGTTACTTTGGACTAGCGGGAGCCCTTGACTACGAGCAGTACTTC. The V and J genes are TRBV6-5 and TRBJ2-5; 13 nucleotides match TRBD2. The better agreement between TRBJ2-7 and the DNA end casts doubt on the J call. In germline, CDR1 is MNHEY, CDR2 SVGAGI. The CDR3 is made up of 18 amino acids.

This clonotype has only a few counts. The chain carries TRBV12-3 or TRBV12-4 and TRBJ2-3; TRBD2 matches 9 bases. The CDR3 spans 15 residues. J lost 4 bases, V lost 3 bases, and 5 bases had no gene match. The CDR3 loop is CASSLSGGIADTQYF. CDR3 nucleotides: TGTGCCAGCAGTTTGAGCGGGGGGATCGCAGATACGCAGTATTTT.

The chain combines TRBV28 with TRBJ2-5; D ambiguous. The DNA end favors TRBJ2-7, so the J call may be wrong. Germline V CDR1 and CDR2: MDHEN, SYDVKM. This CDR3 region has 14 residues. CDR3 sequence (DNA): TGTGCCAGCAGTTCCTCGCCAAGGATGGACGAGCAGTACTTC. Translating gives CASSSSPRMDEQYF.

With regard to this clonotype: Compared with germline, one end of the junction differs, possibly owing to a read error. This chain connects TRBV20-1 to TRBJ1-5, with 7 bases matching TRBD1. The CDR3 consists of 14 residues. The germline gives CDR1 DFQATT, CDR2 SNEGSKA (reference sequence). Written as DNA, the CDR3 is TGCAGTGCTAGAGGGGGACAGAGCAGTCAGCCCCAGCATTTT. It translates to CSARGGQSSQPQHF.

Points on this clonotype: This may arise from a read error, as a much more abundant clone is one base away. The chain has TRBV5-1 and TRBJ2-7; D gene uncertain. CDR1 and CDR2 (germline): SGHRS, YFSETQ. V was pared by 2 bases and J by 7 bases, with 16 bases between. CDR3 size: 14 residues. Here the CDR3 reads CASSFQDPINEQYF. The CDR3, as DNA: TGCGCCAGCAGCTTCCAGGACCCGATCAATGAGCAGTACTTC.

This clonotype was observed at least ten times. The V and J genes are TRBV11-1 and TRBJ2-3, with TRBD1 as a possible D gene (5 bases). Germline CDR1 is SGHAT and CDR2 is FQDESV (reference sequence). The CDR3 runs to 16 residues. Trimming took off 1 base at V and 2 bases at J, with 13 bases between the two ends. The DNA of the CDR3 is TGTGCCAGCAGCTTAGTCCGAGACAGCCTCACAGATACGCAGTATTTT. Translated: CASSLVRDSLTDTQYF.

This clonotype was observed at least ten times. The genes are TRBV20-1 and TRBJ1-4; D not certain. The CDR3 loop spans 15 amino acids. The germline V and J ends were trimmed by 3 bases and 0 bases, with 11 bases remaining between them. The germline CDR1 and CDR2 sequences are DFQATT and SNEGSKA (reference sequence). DNA of the CDR3: TGCAGTGCTAGCGGCGGTCTTGCAACTAATGAAAAACTGTTTTTT. Encoded protein: CSASGGLATNEKLFF.

V gene TRBV7-9 combines with J gene TRBJ2-5, with D perhaps being TRBD1 or TRBD2 (5 bases each). Looked up from germline, CDR1 is SEHNR and CDR2 is FQNEAQ (reference sequence). The CDR3 spans 14 residues. Trimming left V 4 bases short and J 5 bases short, with 14 bases between. The DNA of the CDR3 is TGTGCCAGCAGCTCTTGGGGGAGTATGGAGACCCAGTACTTC. As protein: CASSSWGSMETQYF.

This clonotype was counted a single time. Compared with germline, one end of the junction differs, possibly owing to a read error. The chain has TRBV2 and TRBJ1-6, with a possible D match to TRBD1 (6 bases). Per the germline V gene, CDR1 is SNHLY and CDR2 is FYNNEI. This CDR3 has 15 residues. The CDR3: CASSENAGANSPPHF. CDR3 coding DNA: TGTGCCAGCAGTGAAAATGCAGGGGCAAATTCACCCCCCCACTTT.

This clonotype occurred many times. This rearrangement joins TRBV12-3 or TRBV12-4 to TRBJ2-5, with TRBD1 identical over 9 bases. The CDR3 is 17 amino acids. J was trimmed by 7 bases and V by 0 bases; bases with no gene match: 12. The CDR3 nucleotides are TGTGCCAGCAGTTTAGCGCGGAACACGGGACAGGGAGGGACCCAGTACTTC. This sequence encodes CASSLARNTGQGGTQYF.

This chain links TRBV11-1 with TRBJ2-3; D gene ambiguous. The CDR3 extends over 11 amino acids. Per the germline V gene, CDR1 is SGHAT and CDR2 is FQDESV (reference sequence). This CDR3 reads CTNSSGDTQYF. For the CDR3, the DNA is TGTACCAACAGCTCCGGGGATACGCAGTATTTT.

This clonotype was seen many times. V and J are TRBV28 and TRBJ2-7; TRBD1 matches 9 bases. V shed 6 bases, J shed 6 bases, and the junction held 12 bases outside the gene matches. CDR1 MDHEN and CDR2 SYDVKM come from the germline V gene. The CDR3 is 15 residues long. In nucleotides, the CDR3 is TGTGCCAGCAGCTCCCCGGGACAGGGATTCATCGAGCAGTACTTC. Protein: CASSSPGQGFIEQYF.

This clonotype has just a few counts. One junction end disagrees with the germline gene, perhaps due to a read error. V and J are TRBV10-3 and TRBJ1-6, with D possibly matching TRBD1 (5 bases). The CDR3 sequence is 14 residues long. Germline assignment: CDR1 ENHRY and CDR2 SYGVKD. The DNA of the CDR3 is TGTGCCATCAGTGATACCGGGACTTCTTCAGCCCTCCACTTT. It encodes CAISDTGTSSALHF.

The chain recombines TRBV7-2 with TRBJ2-1, with D maybe TRBD1 (5 bases). The V gene's germline CDR1 is SGHTA and CDR2 FQGNSA. The CDR3 is made up of 16 amino acids. Deletions cut 3 bases from V and 0 bases from J, with 12 bases between. The chain's CDR3 is CASSLTRAPSYNEQFF. CDR3 DNA: TGTGCCAGCAGCTTGACCAGGGCCCCCTCCTACAATGAGCAGTTCTTC.

Points on this clonotype: The DNA is left out, because the CDR3 cannot be placed on it with certainty; the CDR3 is given as TCRdb lists it. The chain recombines TRBV10-3 with TRBJ1-4; TRBD1 was called by the table and not checked on the DNA. From its first to its last residue, the CDR3 has 17 amino acids. The V gene's germline CDR1 is ENHRY and CDR2 SYGVKD. This CDR3 reads CAISVGQGAQGNEKRFF.